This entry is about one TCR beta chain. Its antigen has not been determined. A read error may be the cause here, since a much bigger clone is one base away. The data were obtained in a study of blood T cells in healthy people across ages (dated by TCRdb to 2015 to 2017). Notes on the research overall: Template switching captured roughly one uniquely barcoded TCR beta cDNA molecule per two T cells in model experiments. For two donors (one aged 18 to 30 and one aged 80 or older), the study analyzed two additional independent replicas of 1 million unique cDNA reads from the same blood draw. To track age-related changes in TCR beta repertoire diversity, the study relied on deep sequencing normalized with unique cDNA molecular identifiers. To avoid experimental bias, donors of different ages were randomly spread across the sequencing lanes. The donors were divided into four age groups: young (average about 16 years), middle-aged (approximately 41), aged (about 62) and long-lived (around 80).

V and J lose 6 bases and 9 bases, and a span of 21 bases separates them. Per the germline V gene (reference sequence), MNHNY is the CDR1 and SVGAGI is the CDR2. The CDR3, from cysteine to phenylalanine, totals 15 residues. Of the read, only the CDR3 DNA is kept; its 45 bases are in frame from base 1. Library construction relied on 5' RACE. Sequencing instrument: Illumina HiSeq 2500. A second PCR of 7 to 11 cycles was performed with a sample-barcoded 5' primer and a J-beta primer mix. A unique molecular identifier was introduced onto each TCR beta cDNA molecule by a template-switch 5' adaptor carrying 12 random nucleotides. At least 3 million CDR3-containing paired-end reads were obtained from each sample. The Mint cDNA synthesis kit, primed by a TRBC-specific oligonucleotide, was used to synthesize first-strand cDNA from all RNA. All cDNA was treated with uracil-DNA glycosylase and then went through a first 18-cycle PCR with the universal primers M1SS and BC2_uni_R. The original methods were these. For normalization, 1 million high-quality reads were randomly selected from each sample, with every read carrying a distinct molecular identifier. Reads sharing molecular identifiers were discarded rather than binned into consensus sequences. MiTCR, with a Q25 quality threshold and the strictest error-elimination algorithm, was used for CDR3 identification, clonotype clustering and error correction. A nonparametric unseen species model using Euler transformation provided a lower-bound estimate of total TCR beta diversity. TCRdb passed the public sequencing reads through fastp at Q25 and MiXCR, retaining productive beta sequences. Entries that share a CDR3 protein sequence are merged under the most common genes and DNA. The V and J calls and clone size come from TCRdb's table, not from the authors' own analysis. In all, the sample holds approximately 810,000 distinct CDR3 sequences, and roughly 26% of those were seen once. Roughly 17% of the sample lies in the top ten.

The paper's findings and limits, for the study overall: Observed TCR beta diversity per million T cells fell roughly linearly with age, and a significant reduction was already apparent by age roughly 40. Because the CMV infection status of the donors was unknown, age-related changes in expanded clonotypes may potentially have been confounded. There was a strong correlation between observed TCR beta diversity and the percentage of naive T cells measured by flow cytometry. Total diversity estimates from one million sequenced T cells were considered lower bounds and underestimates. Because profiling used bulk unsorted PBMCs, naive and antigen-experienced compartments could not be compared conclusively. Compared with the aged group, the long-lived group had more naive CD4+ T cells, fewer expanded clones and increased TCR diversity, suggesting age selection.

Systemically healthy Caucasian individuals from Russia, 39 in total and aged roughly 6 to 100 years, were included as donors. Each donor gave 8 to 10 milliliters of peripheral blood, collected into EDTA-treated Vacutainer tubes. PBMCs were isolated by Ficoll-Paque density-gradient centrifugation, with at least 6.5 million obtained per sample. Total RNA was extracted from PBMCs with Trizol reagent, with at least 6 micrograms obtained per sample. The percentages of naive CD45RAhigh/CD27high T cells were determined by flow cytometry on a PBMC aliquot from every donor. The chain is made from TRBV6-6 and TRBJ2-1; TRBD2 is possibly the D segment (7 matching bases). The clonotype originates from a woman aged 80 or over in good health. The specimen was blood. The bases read TGTGCCAGCAGGAACCGGGGGGACAAGATCGGTGAGCAGTTCTTC. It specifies CASRNRGDKIGEQFF.